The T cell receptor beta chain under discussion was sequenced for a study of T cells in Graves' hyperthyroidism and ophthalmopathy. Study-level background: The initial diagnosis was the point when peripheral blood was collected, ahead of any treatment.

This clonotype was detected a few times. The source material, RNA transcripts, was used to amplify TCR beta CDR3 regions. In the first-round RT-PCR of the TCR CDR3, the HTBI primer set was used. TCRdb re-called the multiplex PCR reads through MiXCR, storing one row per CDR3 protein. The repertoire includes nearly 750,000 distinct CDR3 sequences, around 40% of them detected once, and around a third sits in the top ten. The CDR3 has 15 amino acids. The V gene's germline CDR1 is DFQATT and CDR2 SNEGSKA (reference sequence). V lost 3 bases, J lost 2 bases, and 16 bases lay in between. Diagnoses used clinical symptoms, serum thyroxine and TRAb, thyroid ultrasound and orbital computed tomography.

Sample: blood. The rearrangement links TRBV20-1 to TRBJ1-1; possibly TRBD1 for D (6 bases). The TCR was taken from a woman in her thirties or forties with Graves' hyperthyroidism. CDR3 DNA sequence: TGCAGTGCTAGTTACGGTGGGGGCGGAAACACTGAAGCTTTCTTT. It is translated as CSASYGGGGNTEAFF.